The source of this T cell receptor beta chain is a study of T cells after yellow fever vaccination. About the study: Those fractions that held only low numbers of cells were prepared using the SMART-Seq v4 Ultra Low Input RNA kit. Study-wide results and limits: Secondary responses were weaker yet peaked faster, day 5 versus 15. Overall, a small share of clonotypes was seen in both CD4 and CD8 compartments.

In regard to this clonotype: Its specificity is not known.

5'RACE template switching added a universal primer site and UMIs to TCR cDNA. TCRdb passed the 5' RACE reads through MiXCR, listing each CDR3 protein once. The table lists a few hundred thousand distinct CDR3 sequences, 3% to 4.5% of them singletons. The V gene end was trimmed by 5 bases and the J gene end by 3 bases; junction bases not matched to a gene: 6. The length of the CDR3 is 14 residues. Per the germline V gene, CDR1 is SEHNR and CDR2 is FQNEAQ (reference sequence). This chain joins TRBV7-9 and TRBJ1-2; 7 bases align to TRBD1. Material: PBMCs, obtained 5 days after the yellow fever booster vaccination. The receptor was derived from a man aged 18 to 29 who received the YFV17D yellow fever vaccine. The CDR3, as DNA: TGTGCCAGCAGCCAAGAGACAGGGTACTATGGCTACACCTTC. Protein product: CASSQETGYYGYTF.